Below, 26 T cell receptor beta chains from the same sample are listed, as sequenced in a study of shared clonotypes between healthy human individuals. TCRdb's copy holds only in-frame clones and misses some; the assay was immunoSEQ multiplex PCR. The top ten clones hold roughly 0.34% of a sample with approximately 2,300,000 clones, 85% to 95% of them seen once. Sequenced input: naive CD4+ T cells from PBMCs. Subset specified: CD45RA+ positively selected. Receptor source: a man aged 18 to 29 in good health. Some clones in this sample may be carry-over from other donors' samples.

The chain is built from TRBV7-8 and TRBJ2-1; 7 bases agree with TRBD2. J gave up 0 bases and V 1 base, and 12 bases lay outside the gene matches. This CDR3 spans 19 amino acids. The germline CDR1 and CDR2 sequences are SGHVS and FQNEAQ. DNA for the CDR3: TGTGCCAGCAGCTTAGGTCGGACTAGTATAATCGGCTCCTACAATGAGCAGTTCTTC. Amino acids: CASSLGRTSIIGSYNEQFF.

The rearrangement links TRBV2 to TRBJ2-1; D call uncertain. V lost 4 bases to trimming and J lost 9 bases, with 16 bases between them. This CDR3 contains 14 residues. The germline V gene has CDR1 SNHLY and CDR2 FYNNEI. The CDR3 protein is CASSGPSPVSEQFF. The CDR3 coding sequence is TGTGCCAGCAGTGGACCTTCTCCGGTCAGTGAGCAGTTCTTC.

V and J are TRBV21-1 and TRBJ2-6. TRBV21-1 is designated a pseudogene. This CDR3 has 17 amino acids. The DNA of the CDR3 is TGTGCCATCGGCCCCCACTCAGTTTCCTCTGGGGCCAACGTCCTGACTTTC. This sequence encodes CAIGPHSVSSGANVLTF.

The chain combines TRBV7-2 with TRBJ2-4; possibly TRBD2 for D (6 bases). The CDR3 length is 14 residues. CDR1 and CDR2 from the germline V gene are SGHTA and FQGNSA. V dropped 1 base and J dropped 8 bases, with 12 bases sitting between them. The CDR3 nucleotides are TGTGCCAGCAGCTTAGACAGGACTATTGACATTCAGTACTTC. This translates into CASSLDRTIDIQYF.

In the case of this clone: Other DNA sequences from this sample encode an identical CDR3 as well. The J gene is TRBJ2-1, the V gene TRBV11-3; weak D call: TRBD1 (5 bases). Germline lookup yields CDR1 SGHNT and CDR2 YENEEA. Trimming pared 3 bases from V and 0 bases from J, leaving 9 bases between. This CDR3 spans 15 amino acids. The CDR3 is CASSFGQGSYNEQFF. DNA for the CDR3: TGTGCCAGCAGCTTTGGCCAGGGCTCCTACAATGAGCAGTTCTTC.

This sequence joins TRBV6-1 and TRBJ1-2; 8 bases align to TRBD1. CDR3 length: 14 residues. V gave up 8 bases and J gave up 5 bases; unmatched junction bases: 10. Germline V CDR1 and CDR2: MNHNS, SASEGT. The CDR3 is CASGGWTGRYGYTF. The CDR3 DNA sequence: TGTGCCAGCGGGGGTTGGACAGGGAGGTATGGCTACACCTTC.

This chain links TRBV7-8 with TRBJ2-7; tentative D call: TRBD1 (5 bases). The germline V and J ends were trimmed by 1 base and 6 bases, with 10 bases remaining between them. This CDR3 contains 13 residues. From germline, CDR1 is SGHVS and CDR2 FQNEAQ. CDR3 coding DNA: TGTGCCAGCAGCTTAGTCTCAGGGCGCGAGCAGTACTTC. It yields the protein CASSLVSGREQYF.

V usage is TRBV6-5 and J usage is TRBJ1-1; TRBD1 aligns across 7 bases. The CDR3 covers 15 residues. V was pared by 5 bases and J by 1 base, with 7 bases of the junction left unmatched. Looked up from germline, CDR1 is MNHEY and CDR2 is SVGAGI. CDR3 nucleotide sequence: TGTGCCAGCAGTCGACAGGGCTGGGAGAACACTGAAGCTTTCTTT. It is translated as CASSRQGWENTEAFF.

The chain combines TRBV7-3 with TRBJ1-1; D is unclear. CDR1 and CDR2 from the germline V gene are SGHTA and FQGTGA. Between the trimmed V and J ends, which lost 3 bases and 1 base, there was a span of 18 bases. CDR3 length: 17 amino acids. This CDR3 is CASSLSGFREGNTEAFF. The CDR3 DNA sequence: TGTGCCAGCAGCTTGAGTGGCTTTAGGGAAGGGAACACTGAAGCTTTCTTT.

The gene calls are TRBV7-9 and TRBJ2-4; 11 nucleotides align to TRBD1. Unmatched junction bases numbered 7, after V lost 4 bases and J lost 2 bases. From germline, CDR1 is SEHNR and CDR2 FQNEAQ (reference sequence). This CDR3 contains 17 residues. CDR3 sequence reads: CASSSHRDRGTKNIQYF. CDR3 nucleotide sequence: TGTGCCAGCAGCTCCCACCGGGACAGGGGGACCAAAAACATTCAGTACTTC.

With regard to this clone: In the same sample, other DNA sequences code for this CDR3. This chain links TRBV29-1 with TRBJ2-5; tentative D call: TRBD2 (5 bases). Germline V gives CDR1 SQVTM, CDR2 ANQGSEA. Trimming shortened V by 7 bases and J by 2 bases, and 8 bases separated the two germline ends. This CDR3 spans 11 amino acids. In DNA, the CDR3 is TGCAGCGCTGGGAGACAAGAGACCCAGTACTTC. This encodes CSAGRQETQYF.

The rearrangement joins TRBV7-2 to TRBJ2-7; D is perhaps TRBD2 (5 bases). V gave up 5 bases and J gave up 4 bases, with 24 bases separating them. This CDR3 contains 17 residues. Germline CDR1 SGHTA, CDR2 FQGNSA. This chain's CDR3 is CASSPSSGFGYLYEQYF. CDR3 nucleotide sequence: TGTGCCAGCAGCCCGAGTTCGGGGTTTGGGTACCTATACGAGCAGTACTTC.

This chain uses TRBV6-5 with TRBJ2-5; TRBD1 matches 9 bases. The V segment lost 6 bases and the J segment 5 bases; nucleotides outside the gene matches: 10. CDR3 length equals 15 residues. Germline V gene data show CDR1 as MNHEY and CDR2 as SVGAGI. The CDR3 region has the DNA TGTGCCAGCAGGCATACAGGGGGCCGGTGGGAGACCCAGTACTTC. It translates to CASRHTGGRWETQYF.

The V call is TRBV6-1, the J call TRBJ2-7; TRBD1 aligns across 9 bases. CDR3 length: 15 residues. Germline CDR1 reads MNHNS; CDR2 reads SASEGT. Losses at the gene ends were 4 bases for V and 4 bases for J; bases not matched to a gene: 8. The chain's CDR3 is CASSGGGQGGYEQYF. CDR3 in DNA: TGTGCCAGCAGTGGAGGGGGACAGGGAGGGTACGAGCAGTACTTC.

V and J are TRBV9 and TRBJ2-7; 8 nucleotides agree with TRBD1. Trimming cost V 4 bases and J 2 bases; bases outside gene matches: 5. There are 14 residues in the CDR3. Germline V CDR1 and CDR2: SGDLS, YYNGEE. The CDR3 here is CASSQRTGPYEQYF. The CDR3 nucleotides read TGTGCCAGCAGCCAAAGGACAGGGCCCTACGAGCAGTACTTC.

This clone was observed a single time. The same CDR3 is also encoded by other DNA sequences in this sample. V gene TRBV29-1 combines with J gene TRBJ2-5; no reliable D call. Per germline, CDR1 SQVTM and CDR2 ANQGSEA. This CDR3 is 13 amino acids long. With 0 bases removed from V and 2 bases from J, the gap between germline ends came to 7 bases. The CDR3 sequence is CSVEEGRQETQYF. In DNA, the CDR3 is TGCAGCGTTGAAGAAGGCAGACAAGAGACCCAGTACTTC.

The chain couples TRBV5-1 to TRBJ1-1; the D is unclear. Trimming cost V 6 bases and J 1 base, with 10 bases left between them. Per germline, CDR1 SGHRS and CDR2 YFSETQ. The CDR3 consists of 13 residues. CDR3 loop: CASKPGPNTEAFF. The CDR3 region has the DNA TGCGCCAGCAAACCGGGTCCGAACACTGAAGCTTTCTTT.

The V gene is TRBV7-2, the J gene TRBJ2-3; maybe TRBD2 (5 bases). Per germline, CDR1 SGHTA and CDR2 FQGNSA. The CDR3 totals 14 residues. The V and J ends lost 3 bases and 5 bases respectively, with 12 bases between them. The chain's CDR3 is CASSFISDGDTQYF. Written as DNA, the CDR3 is TGTGCCAGCAGCTTTATTAGCGATGGAGATACGCAGTATTTT.

V and J are TRBV5-1 and TRBJ1-4, with 12 bases lining up with TRBD1. Germline CDR1 reads SGHRS; CDR2 reads YFSETQ. The CDR3 spans 16 residues. V lost 4 bases and J lost 8; bases outside the gene matches: 9. The CDR3: CASSPGGTGGDEKLFF. CDR3 coding DNA: TGCGCCAGCAGCCCCGGAGGGACAGGGGGCGACGAAAAACTGTTTTTT.

This clone was found once. The genes are TRBV2 and TRBJ2-2; tentatively, D is TRBD1 (5 bases). V was cut by 11 bases and J by 0 bases, with 7 bases left in between. Per germline, CDR1 SNHLY and CDR2 FYNNEI. The CDR3 runs 12 residues. The CDR3 protein is CAGAANTGELFF. CDR3 in DNA: TGTGCCGGGGCAGCGAACACCGGGGAGCTGTTTTTT. The whole variable domain, filled in from reference TRBV2 and TRBJ2-2, reads EPEVTQTPSHQVTQMGQEVILRCVPISNHLYFYWYRQILGQKVEFLVSFYNNEISEKSEIFDDQFSVERPDGSNFTLKIRSTKLEDSAMYFCAGAANTGELFFGEGSRLTVL.

The count of this clone is one. The V gene is TRBV28, the J gene TRBJ2-4, with 8 bases lining up with TRBD1. V was clipped by 5 bases and J by 3 bases; unmatched bases: 9. Germline-derived CDR1 and CDR2 are MDHEN and SYDVKM. The CDR3 runs 16 residues. CDR3 loop: CASSDGGQADKNIQYF. As DNA, the CDR3 is TGTGCCAGCAGTGATGGGGGACAGGCTGACAAAAACATTCAGTACTTC.

As concerns this clone: The sample holds other DNA sequences that translate to the same CDR3. The chain carries TRBV5-1 and TRBJ1-1, with 8 bases identical to TRBD1. The V gene end was trimmed by 4 bases and the J gene end by 0 bases; junction bases not matched to a gene: 5. Germline assignment: CDR1 SGHRS and CDR2 YFSETQ. The CDR3 runs 15 residues. The CDR3 loop is CASSLGTGMNTEAFF. The CDR3 DNA is TGCGCCAGCAGCCTGGGGACAGGTATGAACACTGAAGCTTTCTTT. Looking up the rest from reference TRBV5-1 and TRBJ1-1 gives the full variable domain: KAGVTQTPRYLIKTRGQQVTLSCSPISGHRSVSWYQQTPGQGLQFLFEYFSETQRNKGNFPGRFSGRQFSNSRSEMNVSTLELGDSALYLCASSLGTGMNTEAFFGQGTRLTVV.

This clone is a singleton in its sample. The gene calls are TRBV10-3 and TRBJ2-1; TRBD2 might be the D (6 bases). CDR3 length equals 13 residues. Trimming pared 11 bases from V and 8 bases from J, leaving 19 bases between. Germline CDR1 reads ENHRY; CDR2 reads SYGVKD. CDR3 coding DNA: TGTGCCCTCCCCGGGGGAGAGAGGGATGAGCAGTTCTTC. Its translation: CALPGGERDEQFF.

This sequence joins TRBV19 and TRBJ1-1; unclear D gene. The V end was cut by 3 bases, the J end by 2 bases, with 7 bases between. Germline V CDR1 and CDR2: LNHDA, SQIVND (reference sequence). CDR3 size: 13 residues. CDR3 DNA: TGTGCCAGTAGTATCGTTATCAACACTGAAGCTTTCTTT. It specifies CASSIVINTEAFF.

The count of this clone is one. This chain links TRBV29-1 with TRBJ2-7; TRBD1 matches 12 bases. J lost 3 bases, V lost 2 bases, and 5 bases had no gene match. The CDR3 covers 15 residues. CDR1 is SQVTM, CDR2 ANQGSEA, per germline. This chain's CDR3 is CSVEKGTGGVYEQYF. CDR3 DNA sequence: TGCAGCGTTGAAAAGGGGACAGGGGGCGTCTACGAGCAGTACTTC.

On this clone itself: Different DNA sequences within this sample yield the same CDR3. V is TRBV5-4 and J is TRBJ2-3, with D possibly called TRBD1 or TRBD2 (5 bases each). Germline V gives CDR1 SGHNT, CDR2 YYREEE (reference sequence). Trimming left V 0 bases short and J 1 base short, with 9 bases between. CDR3 size: 15 residues. Here the CDR3 reads CASSLGGVGTDTQYF. CDR3 sequence (DNA): TGTGCCAGCAGCTTGGGAGGGGTTGGCACAGATACGCAGTATTTT.